This T cell receptor beta chain emerged from a study of T cells in narcolepsy. The study's findings and limits: Blood of same and different patients, but not healthy controls, reportedly held recurring autoreactive clonotypes.

Comments on this clone: Its antigen is not known.

Germline V gene lookup returns CDR1 SGDLS and CDR2 YYNGEE. This CDR3 region has 16 residues. V gave up 2 bases and J gave up 8 bases; unmatched junction bases: 6. The table came from immunoSEQ multiplex PCR; TCRdb's copy has only in-frame clones and leaves some out. Here the sample spans approximately 22,000 clones, approximately 60% being singletons. The TCR originated in a human donor in good health. The sample was memory (CD45RA-) CD4+ T cells from blood. The V and J genes are TRBV9 and TRBJ2-2; 13 bases are shared with TRBD2. The CDR3 is CASSVGLAGVFGELFF. Written as DNA, the CDR3 is TGTGCCAGCAGCGTCGGACTAGCGGGAGTTTTTGGGGAGCTGTTTTTT.